This T cell receptor (beta chain) was found in a study of radiation and T cells in renal cell carcinoma (dated by TCRdb to about 2020). Context from the whole study: A total of 50 to 60 samples underwent TCR beta sequencing, made up of some 26 tumors and about 27 peripheral blood samples. The final blood draw was performed at 4 weeks after radiation, at the same time as nephrectomy. In the approximately 53 samples combined, about 4 million unique CDR3 nucleotide sequences were found, encoding roughly 3,000,000 unique CDR3 amino acid sequences. Paper-wide results and their limitations: Tracking of blood repertoire dynamics stopped at roughly four weeks after treatment, with no follow-up past that point. The single-armed trial design could not address effects of radiation dose or scheduling on the TCR repertoire. An increase in top tumor clonotypes in blood was observed from baseline to 2 weeks post-radiation, followed by contraction by 4 weeks, which was taken to suggest transient expansion of tumor-resident clones. Because no pretreatment tumor biopsies were available, whether clonotypes were present in the tumor at baseline could not be determined.

The sample's time point label, decoded: blood 4 weeks post-SBRT, at nephrectomy. The sample's treatment or condition label, in plain terms: 15 Gy SBRT to primary tumor, nephrectomy 4 weeks later. Samples were obtained from a clinical trial, in which 15 Gy stereotactic body radiation therapy was delivered to primary renal cell carcinomas and nephrectomy was performed 4 weeks later. Serial peripheral blood from radiation-treated patients was sampled at baseline, 2 weeks and 4 weeks after SBRT to track tumor-enriched clonotypes. Every patient had renal cell carcinoma of clear cell pathology. Genomic DNA for TCR sequencing was prepared using the QIAamp DNA Blood Mini Kit (Qiagen). The analyses included just those samples that passed every quality control check. This clone is a singleton in its sample. What antigen it recognizes has not been identified. Qualities for individual bases were not recorded, and no much larger clone is one base off.

From the cysteine up to the phenylalanine, the CDR3 has a length of 15 residues. This entry keeps only the CDR3 DNA: 45 bases, framed from base 1. CDR1 MNHEY and CDR2 SVGAGI are derived from the germline V gene. The V end loses 2 bases and the J end loses 1 base, and a stretch of 10 bases separates them. TCR beta libraries were generated from genomic DNA with the immunoSEQ kit, following the manufacturer's recommendations. To prepare libraries, a first multiplex PCR with proprietary primers was run, followed by a second PCR that added unique barcodes, and a bead cleanup was done after each round. Each sample batch included a kit-provided positive control reaction and a negative control reaction. The final libraries were assessed on an Agilent 4200 TapeStation D1000 ScreenTape, pooled by volume, and quantified by qPCR. Sequencing was performed on an Illumina NextSeq500 using a MidOutput 150-cycle cartridge, with 156 Read1 cycles, 15 Index1 cycles, and the kit custom primers. The pooled library was loaded at roughly 1 pM with approximately 20% PhiX control spiked in. For the original study's pipeline: Vendor-processed data were analyzed in R, and a clonotype was defined as all T cells sharing the same CDR3 nucleotide sequence. For clone abundance analyses, frequencies were normalized to the 10,000 most abundant clones in each sample. Public T cell clones, which averaged fewer than five per sample, were excluded before analysis. A difference in abundance of at least 32-fold between compartments was used to define tumor-enriched and baseline blood-enriched clonotypes. Clonotypes expanded or contracted between blood time points were identified with a beta-binomial differential abundance model. Tumor-blood repertoire similarity was measured with the Baroni-Urbani and Buser coefficient, and groups were compared using two-tailed Wilcoxon tests in R. TCRdb took this table from immuneACCESS and kept in-frame rearrangements with V and J called. Such tables lack part of the clones; where checked against another copy, unresolved V genes explain under half of the gap, and the rest is unexplained. V and J calls and clone size come straight from that table; D and trimming were deduced from the DNA. This sample has under 200,000 clones in its table, and about 87% of those were observed once. Over 9% of the sample goes to the ten largest clones.

This chain is built from TRBV6-5 and TRBJ2-3; confidence is insufficient to name the D gene. Specimen: blood, collected from a patient whose treatment included radiotherapy and nephrectomy. The sequence came from a woman aged 45 to 65 with renal cell carcinoma. DNA sequence: TGTGCCAGCAGTTACCGTCAGTTGGGCACAGATACGCAGTATTTT. The encoded protein is CASSYRQLGTDTQYF.